The 32 T cell receptor beta chains below come from one sample, sequenced in a study of blood T cell repertoires in COVID-19. Assay: immunoSEQ multiplex PCR; the TCRdb copy retains only in-frame clones and omits some. The table includes 120,000 or so clones, about 86% detected once. The specimen was peripheral blood. The receptor source for this set is an elderly man with active or convalescent COVID-19.

The V and J genes are TRBV14 and TRBJ2-3, with TRBD2 as a possible D gene (7 bases). This CDR3 has 16 amino acids. Germline CDR1 reads SGHDN; CDR2 reads FVKESK. Trimming removed 2 bases from V and 7 bases from J, with 19 bases in between. The CDR3 region is CASSQRGAQAENTQYF. The CDR3 DNA reads TGTGCCAGCAGCCAACGGGGGGCCCAAGCGGAGAATACGCAGTATTTT.

The J gene is TRBJ1-1, the V gene TRBV18; D is possibly TRBD1 (5 bases). Trimming took 4 bases from V and 1 from J, leaving 10 bases between them. In germline, CDR1 is KGHSH, CDR2 LQKENI. This CDR3 region has 14 residues. This CDR3 reads CASSQVTENTEAFF. CDR3 DNA sequence: TGTGCCAGCTCACAAGTGACAGAGAACACTGAAGCTTTCTTT.

The chain joins TRBV5-4 to TRBJ1-4; D unresolved. This CDR3 is built from 12 residues. Germline V lookup: CDR1 SGHNT, CDR2 YYREEE (reference sequence). The germline V and J ends were trimmed by 5 bases and 8 bases, with 10 bases remaining between them. CDR3 region: CASSNDGEKLFF. CDR3 nucleotides: TGTGCCAGCAGTAACGACGGGGAAAAACTGTTTTTT.

The chain links TRBV2 to TRBJ1-5, with D uncertain. Looked up from germline, CDR1 is SNHLY and CDR2 is FYNNEI. The CDR3 totals 13 residues. Trimming left V 4 bases short and J 2 bases short, with 6 bases between. CDR3 in amino acids: CASSAEGNQPQHF. As DNA, the CDR3 is TGTGCCAGCAGTGCAGAGGGCAATCAGCCCCAGCATTTT. Full variable domain (outside the CDR3, taken from reference TRBV2 and TRBJ1-5): EPEVTQTPSHQVTQMGQEVILRCVPISNHLYFYWYRQILGQKVEFLVSFYNNEISEKSEIFDDQFSVERPDGSNFTLKIRSTKLEDSAMYFCASSAEGNQPQHFGDGTRLSIL.

This clone has only one observation. V usage is TRBV6-5 and J usage is TRBJ2-7; tentatively, D is TRBD1 (5 bases). The length of the CDR3 is 12 residues. Germline CDR1 and CDR2: MNHEY and SVGAGI. The V gene lost 7 bases and the J gene lost 3 bases, with 10 bases spanning the gap. CDR3 DNA sequence: TGTGCCAGCATCGCTGACAGCTACGAGCAGTACTTC. Translating it yields CASIADSYEQYF.

The chain has TRBV6-5 and TRBJ2-7; 7 bases agree with TRBD1. Per the germline V gene, CDR1 is MNHEY and CDR2 is SVGAGI. Trimming cost V 3 bases and J 5 bases; bases outside gene matches: 13. The CDR3 runs 16 residues. The CDR3 nucleotides are TGTGCCAGCAGTTATGATTGGCGACAGGGCGGCCACGAGCAGTACTTC. This encodes CASSYDWRQGGHEQYF.

The genes are TRBV9 and TRBJ2-7; D may be TRBD2 (7 bases). The CDR3 runs 14 residues. The germline CDR1 and CDR2 sequences are SGDLS and YYNGEE. V lost 2 bases, J lost 6 bases, and 15 bases lay in between. CDR3 residues: CASSVGGQASEQYF. The DNA of the CDR3 is TGTGCCAGCAGCGTGGGGGGGCAGGCGAGCGAGCAGTACTTC.

Concerning this clone: The sample has other DNA sequences that encode this CDR3 too. V gene TRBV19 combines with J gene TRBJ1-5; D not resolved. From germline, CDR1 is LNHDA and CDR2 SQIVND (reference sequence). The CDR3 loop spans 13 amino acids. Trimming left V 5 bases short and J 0 bases short, with 5 bases between. CDR3 coding DNA: TGTGCCAGTAGTCCCCTTAGCAATCAGCCCCAGCATTTT. This sequence encodes CASSPLSNQPQHF.

The chain carries TRBV18 and TRBJ2-7; no reliable D call. The germline V and J ends were trimmed by 5 bases and 0 bases, with 11 bases remaining between them. Germline V gene sequence: CDR1 KGHSH, CDR2 LQKENI. This CDR3 is 14 amino acids long. The DNA for the CDR3 is TGTGCCAGCTCAGACTCCATCGGCTCCTACGAGCAGTACTTC. As protein: CASSDSIGSYEQYF.

This clone has more than one count but fewer than ten. This rearrangement joins TRBV11-2 to TRBJ2-1; the match to TRBD2 covers 8 bases. This CDR3 is built from 16 residues. Unmatched junction bases numbered 7, after V lost 2 bases and J lost 4 bases. CDR1 and CDR2 (germline): SGHAT, FQNNGV. CDR3 residues: CASSLSPRGVYNEQFF. The DNA for the CDR3 is TGTGCCAGCAGCTTATCCCCGCGGGGGGTTTACAATGAGCAGTTCTTC.

The CDR3 protein is CASAGGGNTGELFF. DNA for the CDR3: TGTGCCAGCGCCGGCGGAGGGAACACCGGGGAGCTGTTTTTT. The chain recombines TRBV19 with TRBJ2-2; a weak D match, TRBD2 (5 bases). There are 14 residues in the CDR3. Germline lookup yields CDR1 LNHDA and CDR2 SQIVND (reference sequence). V was clipped by 9 bases and J by 1 base, with 12 bases between them. Full variable domain (remainder filled in from reference TRBV19 and TRBJ2-2): DGGITQSPKYLFRKEGQNVTLSCEQNLNHDAMYWYRQDPGQGLRLIYYSQIVNDFQKGDIAEGYSVSREKKESFPLTVTSAQKNPTAFYLCASAGGGNTGELFFGEGSRLTVL.

The chain uses TRBV29-1 and TRBJ2-7; 8 positions match TRBD1. Trimming took 4 bases from V and 0 from J; bases not matched to a gene: 2. The CDR3 is 13 residues long. CDR1 is SQVTM, CDR2 ANQGSEA, per germline. CDR3 residues: CSVVTGGSYEQYF. The CDR3 nucleotides are TGCAGCGTTGTAACAGGGGGCTCCTACGAGCAGTACTTC.

This clone was recorded once. This chain's CDR3 is CASSIGLTGGNSPLHF. The CDR3, as DNA: TGTGCCAGTAGTATCGGGTTGACAGGGGGTAATTCACCCCTCCACTTT. The V gene is TRBV19, the J gene TRBJ1-6, with 9 bases matching TRBD1. Germline V lookup: CDR1 LNHDA, CDR2 SQIVND (reference sequence). This CDR3 contains 16 residues. V lost 3 bases, J lost 6 bases, and 6 bases stayed unmatched.

The rearrangement links TRBV29-1 to TRBJ1-2; a weak D match, TRBD1 (5 bases). This CDR3 has 13 amino acids. V lost 5 bases to trimming and J lost 7 bases, with 17 bases between them. The germline CDR1 and CDR2 sequences are SQVTM and ANQGSEA. DNA for the CDR3: TGCAGCGTTCTGACAGTCTACGGTGGTGGCTACACCTTC. This codes for CSVLTVYGGGYTF.

This clone showed up just once. The V and J genes are TRBV6-4 and TRBJ1-1; D unclear. V lost 5 bases and J 3 bases, leaving 13 bases between the germline ends. The CDR3 contains 14 residues. The germline V gene has CDR1 MRHNA and CDR2 SNTAGT. Here the CDR3 reads CASSLEGGYTEAFF. In DNA form, the CDR3 reads TGTGCCAGCAGTTTGGAGGGAGGGTACACTGAAGCTTTCTTT.

The chain recombines TRBV4-2 with TRBJ1-6; the match to TRBD1 covers 9 bases. This CDR3 spans 17 amino acids. Per the germline V gene, CDR1 is LGHNA and CDR2 is YNFKEQ. Trimming removed 3 bases from V and 4 bases from J; junction bases left unmatched: 7. This chain's CDR3 is CASSQPTGGTYNSPLHF. In nucleotides, the CDR3 is TGTGCCAGCAGCCAGCCGACAGGGGGAACTTATAATTCACCCCTCCACTTT.

The count of this clone is one. The V call is TRBV5-8, the J call TRBJ2-4, with 8 bases lining up with TRBD2. This CDR3 has 15 residues. V dropped 1 base and J dropped 3; count of bases not matched to a gene: 3. The germline V gene has CDR1 SGHTS and CDR2 YDEGEE. CDR3 bases: TGTGCCAGCAGCTTGTTAACTAGCGGCAAAAACATTCAGTACTTC. Its translation: CASSLLTSGKNIQYF.

The gene calls are TRBV6-1 and TRBJ1-5, with TRBD1 matching over 8 bases. Germline CDR1 MNHNS, CDR2 SASEGT. The CDR3 loop spans 16 amino acids. The V gene end was trimmed by 4 bases and the J gene end by 4 bases; junction bases not matched to a gene: 9. The CDR3 DNA reads as TGTGCCAGCAGTGTAGGGACAGGCGACTTTAATCAGCCCCAGCATTTT. Amino acids: CASSVGTGDFNQPQHF.

The genes are TRBV29-1 and TRBJ1-1, with a tentative D call TRBD1 (5 bases). The CDR3 covers 15 residues. V gave up 0 bases and J gave up 4 bases, with 15 bases separating them. Germline V gene data show CDR1 as SQVTM and CDR2 as ANQGSEA. The CDR3 is CSVEDGGKISTEAFF. The CDR3 DNA is TGCAGCGTTGAAGATGGGGGGAAAATTAGCACTGAAGCTTTCTTT.

This clone was seen only once. The chain combines TRBV4-3 with TRBJ2-3; 10 bases line up with TRBD2. The V and J ends lost 0 bases and 2 bases, in that order; junction bases with no gene match: 5. The CDR3 is made up of 17 amino acids. From germline, CDR1 is LGHNA and CDR2 YSLEER. This chain's CDR3 is CASSQELAGPYTDTQYF. The DNA for the CDR3 is TGCGCCAGCAGCCAAGAACTAGCGGGGCCATACACAGATACGCAGTATTTT.

The chain carries TRBV11-2 and TRBJ2-5, with TRBD1 as a possible D gene (5 bases). CDR3 length: 16 amino acids. V gave up 0 bases and J gave up 7 bases, with 18 bases separating them. Germline V lookup: CDR1 SGHAT, CDR2 FQNNGV. The CDR3 DNA sequence: TGTGCCAGCAGCTTAGACAGGGAACCCTCCTCTTTGACCCAGTACTTC. Translating gives CASSLDREPSSLTQYF.

V usage is TRBV6-2 or TRBV6-3 and J usage is TRBJ1-5; D gene unclear. The CDR3 has 13 amino acids. Per the germline V gene, CDR1 is MNHEY and CDR2 is SVGEGT. Trimming stripped 2 bases from V and 3 bases from J, with 5 bases between. CDR3 nucleotides: TGTGCCAGCAGTTACACTCCCAATCAGCCCCAGCATTTT. Translated, it gives CASSYTPNQPQHF.

This clone was detected once. This chain joins TRBV6-2 or TRBV6-3 and TRBJ2-7, with TRBD2 as a possible D gene (7 bases). This CDR3 contains 15 residues. Trimming cost V 4 bases and J 5 bases, with 18 bases left between them. The V gene's germline CDR1 is MNHEY and CDR2 SVGEGT. CDR3 loop: CASSWMGGPIHEQYF. Here the CDR3 DNA reads TGTGCCAGCAGTTGGATGGGGGGGCCAATCCACGAGCAGTACTTC.

The chain employs TRBV5-4 and TRBJ1-2; weak D call: TRBD1 (5 bases). The CDR3 runs to 14 residues. Looked up from germline, CDR1 is SGHNT and CDR2 is YYREEE (reference sequence). Trimming removed 3 bases from V and 4 bases from J, with 13 bases in between. This CDR3 reads CASSSVETAYGYTF. The CDR3 DNA reads TGTGCCAGCAGCTCCGTTGAGACAGCCTATGGCTACACCTTC.

The gene calls are TRBV12-3 or TRBV12-4 and TRBJ1-4; 7 positions agree with TRBD1. The CDR3 covers 12 residues. The V gene end was trimmed by 8 bases and the J gene end by 8 bases; junction bases not matched to a gene: 5. The CDR3 nucleotides are TGTGCCAGCCGACAGGGTGGGGAAAAACTGTTTTTT. Protein product: CASRQGGEKLFF.

This clone was found a few times. The V call is TRBV3-1 (or the pseudogene TRBV3-2), the J call TRBJ2-7; D unclear. This CDR3 has 13 amino acids. The germline CDR1 and CDR2 sequences are LGHDT and YNNKEL (reference sequence). V lost 0 bases to trimming and J lost 6 bases, with 9 bases between them. In DNA, the CDR3 is TGTGCCAGCAGCCAAGAAGAGTTTCCCGAGCAGTACTTC. This codes for CASSQEEFPEQYF.

The chain joins TRBV4-2 to TRBJ2-3; 12 bases are shared with TRBD2. From germline, CDR1 is LGHNA and CDR2 YNFKEQ. This CDR3 is 17 amino acids long. The junction had 8 bases not matched to a gene; V was cut back by 4 bases and J by 3 bases. CDR3 sequence reads: CASSPSSGGAGTDTQYF. The CDR3 coding sequence is TGTGCCAGCAGCCCCTCTAGCGGGGGGGCGGGGACAGATACGCAGTATTTT.

The V gene is TRBV5-5, the J gene TRBJ1-5; the D gene is possibly TRBD1 (5 bases). The CDR3 has 15 amino acids. Trimming stripped 0 bases from V and 4 bases from J, with 11 bases between. Germline CDR1 reads SGHKS; CDR2 reads YYEKEE (reference sequence). The CDR3 spells CASSLDGASNQPQHF. CDR3 sequence (DNA): TGTGCCAGCAGCTTGGATGGGGCAAGTAATCAGCCCCAGCATTTT.

Written as DNA, the CDR3 is TGTGCCAGCAGCCAAGGCTTGGGACAAAACTATGGCTACACCTTC. Translation gives CASSQGLGQNYGYTF. This rearrangement joins TRBV14 to TRBJ1-2; D possibly corresponds to TRBD1 (6 bases). Germline V gives CDR1 SGHDN, CDR2 FVKESK. This CDR3 region has 15 residues. V was shortened by 1 base and J by 2 bases, with 11 bases between the two germline ends.

This rearrangement joins TRBV5-1 to TRBJ2-3, with 9 bases identical to TRBD2. Germline V gene lookup returns CDR1 SGHRS and CDR2 YFSETQ. This CDR3 region has 16 residues. V shed 7 bases and J 4 bases; nucleotides not matched to a gene: 13. CDR3 nucleotide sequence: TGCGCCAGCTCCCTAGGTGGCGGGGGGGCGGCAGATACGCAGTATTTT. Its protein is CASSLGGGGAADTQYF.

This clone was observed a handful of times. V and J are TRBV3-1 (or the pseudogene TRBV3-2) and TRBJ2-1; 7 bases line up with TRBD2. After removal of 2 bases from V and 6 bases from J, the junction contained 4 bases not matched to a gene. Germline V gene data show CDR1 as LGHDT and CDR2 as YNNKEL (reference sequence). The CDR3 extends over 14 amino acids. CDR3 coding DNA: TGTGCCAGCAGCCAAAGCGGGACGGCCAATGAGCAGTTCTTC. Translating it yields CASSQSGTANEQFF.

V usage is TRBV27 and J usage is TRBJ2-3; no clear D. Germline V gives CDR1 MNHEY, CDR2 SMNVEV (reference sequence). This CDR3 has 13 residues. V was trimmed by 0 bases and J by 5 bases, leaving 6 bases between them. The CDR3 nucleotides are TGTGCCAGCAGTTTATCCCTAGAAGATACGCAGTATTTT. Translated: CASSLSLEDTQYF.